The clone carrying this TCR beta chain was seen just once. Its matching antigen is unknown. The record originates from a study of OX40 agonist ivuxolimab in advanced cancers. The overall study: Partial responses were achieved by three patients, one with hepatocellular carcinoma and two with cutaneous melanoma. Study-wide results and limits: Expanded clones belonging to CD8+ T cells outnumbered, on average, those of CD4+. By week 6 at 0.1 to 3.0 mg/kg, blood CD4+ and CD8+ T cells had expanded clonally.

Clones were sequenced by immunoSEQ multiplex PCR, and TCRdb holds only the in-frame ones, with some missing. The sample consists of more than 75,000 clones, about 91% of them appearing once. There are 16 residues in the CDR3. The V and J ends lost 4 bases and 1 base, in that order; junction bases with no gene match: 10. Germline V gene data show CDR1 as SGHRS and CDR2 as YFSETQ. Material: CD4+ or CD8+ T cells sorted from blood, obtained in a trial of the OX40 agonist ivuxolimab. This clonotype was obtained from an adult with an advanced solid tumor such as melanoma, head and neck, liver or kidney cancer. The V and J genes are TRBV5-1 and TRBJ1-2, with 7 bases that match TRBD1. The CDR3 here is CASSLNAGQINYGYTF. CDR3 sequence (DNA): TGCGCCAGCAGCCTTAACGCGGGACAGATTAACTATGGCTACACCTTC.